The present T cell receptor (beta chain) was sequenced within a study of cytomegalovirus exposure and HLA in healthy donors. General study findings and limits: Investigators reported 164 TCR beta chains as tied to cytomegalovirus. In a later analysis, TCR beta V- and J-gene trimming was associated with a missense DCLRE1C variant. The number of N-insertions in an Asian-associated ancestry cluster was reportedly below the roughly 660-donor mean in a later analysis.

Points on this clone: Its antigen is unknown.

The CDR3 runs 14 residues. CDR1 and CDR2 from the germline V gene are SQVTM and ANQGSEA. V was clipped by 5 bases and J by 7 bases, with 18 bases between them. Use of 60 Vbeta and 13 Jbeta primers characterized the PCR. Original processing methods: Around 9.9 million shared chains were among the approximately 87 million unique TCR beta chains that a later analysis counted. Produced via immunoSEQ multiplex PCR; TCRdb's table is partial and in-frame only. D and trimming come from the DNA, and the V and J calls and clone size come from that table. The sample includes about 220,000 clones, 82% of them seen just once.

The chain employs TRBV29-1 and TRBJ2-1; D possibly corresponds to TRBD2 (7 bases). Sequences were obtained from PBMCs. The sequence came from a man aged 35 to 55 in good health and CMV-seropositive. CDR3 DNA: TGCAGCGTTTTAGGGGGGGAGACCCCGAATGAGCAGTTCTTC. It yields the protein CSVLGGETPNEQFF.